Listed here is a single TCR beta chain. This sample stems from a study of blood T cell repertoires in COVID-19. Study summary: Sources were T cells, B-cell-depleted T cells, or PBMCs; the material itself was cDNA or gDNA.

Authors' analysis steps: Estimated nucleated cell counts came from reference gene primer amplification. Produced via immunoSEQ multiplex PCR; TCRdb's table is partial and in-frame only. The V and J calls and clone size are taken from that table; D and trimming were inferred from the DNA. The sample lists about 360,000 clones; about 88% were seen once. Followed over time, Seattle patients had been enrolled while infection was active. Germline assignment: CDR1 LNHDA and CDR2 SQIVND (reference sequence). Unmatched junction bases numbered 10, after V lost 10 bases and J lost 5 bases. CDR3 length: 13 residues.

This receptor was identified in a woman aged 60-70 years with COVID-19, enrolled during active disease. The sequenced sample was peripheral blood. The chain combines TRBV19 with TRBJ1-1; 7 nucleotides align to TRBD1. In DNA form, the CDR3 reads TGTGCCACCGATGACAGGGCGGGGACTGAAGCTTTCTTT. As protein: CATDDRAGTEAFF. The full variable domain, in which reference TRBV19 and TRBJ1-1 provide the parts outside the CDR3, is DGGITQSPKYLFRKEGQNVTLSCEQNLNHDAMYWYRQDPGQGLRLIYYSQIVNDFQKGDIAEGYSVSREKKESFPLTVTSAQKNPTAFYLCATDDRAGTEAFFGQGTRLTVV.